This TCR beta chain was recorded in a study of monozygotic twins with inflammatory bowel disease (dated by TCRdb to the late 2010s). For the wider study: A total of 28 monozygotic twin pairs were included in the full study, comprising nine German pairs (four IBD-concordant, five IBD-discordant) and 19 IBD-discordant Danish pairs. Each individual had, on average, about 151 000 unique TCRalpha sequences and 181 000 unique TCRbeta sequences available for analysis. Within discordant pairs, disease-associated traits were sought mainly by comparing IBD patients with their genetically identical healthy co-twins.

The CDR3, from cysteine to phenylalanine, totals 17 residues. The DNA is unrecorded. The germline V gene provides CDR1 ENHRY and CDR2 SYGVKD. From each donor, a roughly 2.6 ml peripheral blood sample was collected into PAXgene tubes and stored at -80 degrees C. Without T cell sorting, total RNA was isolated from whole blood using the PAXgene blood miRNA kit on an automated QIAcube. Peripheral blood from monozygotic twin pairs, either concordant or discordant for inflammatory bowel disease, underwent deep TCRalpha and TCRbeta repertoire profiling that used unique molecular barcoding. For every twin pair, smoking habits were documented, and each individual was categorised as a current, former or never smoker. With regard to this clonotype: Its antigen remains undetermined.

The study at large found these results: Background noise and inter-individual variability may have been introduced into the repertoires by the differing immunosuppressive treatments among patients. The analysis was unable to tell apart different T cell subtypes. TCRbeta repertoire diversity, by inverse Simpson index, was decreased in IBD patients compared with their healthy co-twins. No single strong signal or clonotype linked to IBD turned up in the results, so the idea that one exists was not supported. Repertoire similarity did not differ between concordant and discordant twins, possibly due to limited statistical power. Fewer clonotypes were shared with other individuals by IBD patients than by healthy twins, most markedly in patients showing signs of disease activity.

Libraries were built with 5' RACE. For each TCR library, approximately 3,700 ng of total RNA was used. cDNA was synthesized with SMARTScribe reverse transcriptase in eight separate reactions per sample. During cDNA synthesis, template switching introduced unique molecular identifiers that contained a 6-nucleotide sample barcode. TCRalpha and TCRbeta cDNA was amplified in two nested PCRs of around 15 and 10 cycles, and bead purification was carried out after each PCR. Before amplification, the cDNA was both treated with uracil DNA-glycosylase and purified with the QIAquick PCR purification kit. The second PCR was the step at which Illumina TruSeq-compatible adapters and sample-specific barcodes were added. TapeStation and Qubit were used to check library quality and concentration, and 4 to 6 ng of each library went into the pool. The pooled libraries were sequenced with 2 x 100 bp reads and custom sequencing primers on an Illumina HiSeq2500 single-index Rapid Run. The paper's processing steps were these. PCR and sequencing errors were corrected by UMI-based consensus assembly using MiGEC version 1.2.6. MiXCR version 2.1.1 was used to carry out V(D)J alignment, clonotype assembly and CDR3 extraction. Normalisation of gene usage, clonotype sharing and MAIT/NKT TCR abundance was achieved by analysing the top 1000, 10 000 and 20 000 clonotypes per sample. Diversity was computed as the inverse Simpson index with the vegan R package after downsampling to 27 000 UMIs. Statistical testing used paired Mann-Whitney U tests on the discordant twin pairs and applied Benjamini-Hochberg correction for multiple testing. After the reads were reprocessed by TCRdb, one entry was made per CDR3 protein sequence, with no DNA. TCRdb, rather than the study authors, made the V and J calls. The sample table gives some 99,000 distinct CDR3 sequences. The leading ten clones occupy around 12% of the sample.

The sequenced material came from blood. This TCR was sampled from a human donor with ulcerative colitis or Crohn's disease, or a healthy co-twin of an affected twin (not recorded which). The chain links TRBV10-3 with TRBJ2-3; TCRdb calls TRBD2, which cannot be checked without DNA. The CDR3 reads CAISESSTSGGIDTQYF.